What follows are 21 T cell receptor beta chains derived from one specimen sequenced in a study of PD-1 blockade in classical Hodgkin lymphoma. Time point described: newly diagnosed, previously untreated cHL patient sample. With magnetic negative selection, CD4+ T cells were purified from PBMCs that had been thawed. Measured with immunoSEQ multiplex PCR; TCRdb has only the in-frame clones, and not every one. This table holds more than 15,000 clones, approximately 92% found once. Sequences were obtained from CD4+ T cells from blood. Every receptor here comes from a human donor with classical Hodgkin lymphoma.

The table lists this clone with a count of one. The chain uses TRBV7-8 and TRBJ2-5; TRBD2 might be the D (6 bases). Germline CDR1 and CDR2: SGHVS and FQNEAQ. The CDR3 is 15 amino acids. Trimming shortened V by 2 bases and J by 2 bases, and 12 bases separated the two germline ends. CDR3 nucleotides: TGTGCCAGCAGCTTAAATCAGCGGGCACAAGAGACCCAGTACTTC. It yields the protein CASSLNQRAQETQYF.

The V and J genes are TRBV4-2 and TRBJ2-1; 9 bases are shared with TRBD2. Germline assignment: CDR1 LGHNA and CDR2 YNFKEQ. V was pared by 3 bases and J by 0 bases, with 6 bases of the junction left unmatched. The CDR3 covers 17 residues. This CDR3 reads CASSQGTSPSSYNEQFF. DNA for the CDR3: TGTGCCAGCAGCCAGGGGACTAGCCCGAGCTCCTACAATGAGCAGTTCTTC.

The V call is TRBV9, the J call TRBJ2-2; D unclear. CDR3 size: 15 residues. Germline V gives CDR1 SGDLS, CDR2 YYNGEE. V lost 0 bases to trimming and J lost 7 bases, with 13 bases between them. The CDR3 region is CASSVGKSMGGELFF. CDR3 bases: TGTGCCAGCAGCGTAGGAAAGAGTATGGGCGGGGAGCTGTTTTTT.

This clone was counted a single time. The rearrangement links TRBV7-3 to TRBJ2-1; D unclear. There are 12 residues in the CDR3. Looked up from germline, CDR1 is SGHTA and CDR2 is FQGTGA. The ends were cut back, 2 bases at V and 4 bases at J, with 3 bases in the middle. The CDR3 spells CASSLYYNEQFF. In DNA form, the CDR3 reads TGTGCCAGCAGCTTATATTACAATGAGCAGTTCTTC.

The CDR3 is CASSLPLSGRGHEQFF. CDR3 in DNA: TGTGCCAGCAGCTTACCCTTGAGCGGGAGAGGGCATGAGCAGTTCTTC. This chain joins TRBV7-9 and TRBJ2-1; 8 nucleotides agree with TRBD2. Germline lookup yields CDR1 SEHNR and CDR2 FQNEAQ (reference sequence). The trim removed 2 bases at V and 8 bases at J, leaving 11 bases unmatched. This CDR3 region has 16 residues. The full variable domain, its missing parts supplied by reference TRBV7-9 and TRBJ2-1, is DTGVSQNPRHKITKRGQNVTFRCDPISEHNRLYWYRQTLGQGPEFLTYFQNEAQLEKSRLLSDRFSAERPKGSFSTLEIQRTEQGDSAMYLCASSLPLSGRGHEQFFGPGTRLTVL.

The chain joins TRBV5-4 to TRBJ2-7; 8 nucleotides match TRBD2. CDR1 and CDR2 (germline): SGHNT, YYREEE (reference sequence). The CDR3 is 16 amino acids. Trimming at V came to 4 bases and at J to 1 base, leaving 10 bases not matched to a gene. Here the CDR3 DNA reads TGTGCCAGCAGCCGACGTCAGGCTAGCGGGTCCTACGAGCAGTACTTC. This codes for CASSRRQASGSYEQYF. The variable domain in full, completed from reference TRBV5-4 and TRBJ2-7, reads ETGVTQSPTHLIKTRGQQVTLRCSSQSGHNTVSWYQQALGQGPQFIFQYYREEENGRGNFPPRFSGLQFPNYSSELNVNALELDDSALYLCASSRRQASGSYEQYFGPGTRLTVT.

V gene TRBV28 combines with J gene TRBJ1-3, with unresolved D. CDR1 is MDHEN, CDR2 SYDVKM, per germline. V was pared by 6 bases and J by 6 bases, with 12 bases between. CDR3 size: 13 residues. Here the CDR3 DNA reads TGTGCCAGCAGAAGAAGTGGTCAAAACACCATATATTTT. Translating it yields CASRRSGQNTIYF.

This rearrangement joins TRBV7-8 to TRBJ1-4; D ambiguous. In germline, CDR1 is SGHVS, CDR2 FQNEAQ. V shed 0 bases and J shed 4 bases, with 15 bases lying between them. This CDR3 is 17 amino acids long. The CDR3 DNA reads TGTGCCAGCAGCTTAGCACGGGCGGCCGGAATTAATGAAAAACTGTTTTTT. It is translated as CASSLARAAGINEKLFF.

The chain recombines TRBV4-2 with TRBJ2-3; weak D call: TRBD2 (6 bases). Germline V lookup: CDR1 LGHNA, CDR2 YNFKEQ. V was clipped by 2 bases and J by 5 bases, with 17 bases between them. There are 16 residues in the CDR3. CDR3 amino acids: CASSQLGGSGRDTQYF. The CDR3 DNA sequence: TGTGCCAGCAGCCAATTAGGAGGGAGTGGGAGAGATACGCAGTATTTT.

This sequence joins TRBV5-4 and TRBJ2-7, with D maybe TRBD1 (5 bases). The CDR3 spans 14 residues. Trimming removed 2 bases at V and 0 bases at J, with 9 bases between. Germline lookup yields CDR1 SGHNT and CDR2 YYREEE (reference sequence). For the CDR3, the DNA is TGTGCCAGCAGCTTAGACAGATCCTCCTACGAGCAGTACTTC. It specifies CASSLDRSSYEQYF. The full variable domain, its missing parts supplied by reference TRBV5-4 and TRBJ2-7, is ETGVTQSPTHLIKTRGQQVTLRCSSQSGHNTVSWYQQALGQGPQFIFQYYREEENGRGNFPPRFSGLQFPNYSSELNVNALELDDSALYLCASSLDRSSYEQYFGPGTRLTVT.

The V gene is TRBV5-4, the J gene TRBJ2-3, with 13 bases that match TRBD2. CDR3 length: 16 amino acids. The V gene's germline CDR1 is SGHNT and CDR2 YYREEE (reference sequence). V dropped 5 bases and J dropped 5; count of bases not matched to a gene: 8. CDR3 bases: TGTGCCAGCAGGGTGACTAGCGGGAGGCATGGAGATACGCAGTATTTT. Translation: CASRVTSGRHGDTQYF.

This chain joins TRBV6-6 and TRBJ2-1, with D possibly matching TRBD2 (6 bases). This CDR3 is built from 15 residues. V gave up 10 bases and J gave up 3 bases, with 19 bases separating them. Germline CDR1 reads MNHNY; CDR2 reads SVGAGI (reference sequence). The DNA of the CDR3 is TGTGCCACCCGACCCATAGCGGAGTTCTACAATGAGCAGTTCTTC. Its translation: CATRPIAEFYNEQFF.

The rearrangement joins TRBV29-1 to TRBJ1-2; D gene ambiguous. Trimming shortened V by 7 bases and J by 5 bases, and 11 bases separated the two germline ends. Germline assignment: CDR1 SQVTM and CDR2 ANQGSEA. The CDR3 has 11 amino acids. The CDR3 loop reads CSATRAYGYTF. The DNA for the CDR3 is TGCAGCGCTACCCGTGCGTATGGCTACACCTTC.

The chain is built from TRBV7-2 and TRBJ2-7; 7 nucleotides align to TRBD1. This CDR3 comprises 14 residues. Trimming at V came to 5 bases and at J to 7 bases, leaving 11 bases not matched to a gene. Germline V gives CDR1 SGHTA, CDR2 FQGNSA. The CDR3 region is CASSLNQGVGEQYF. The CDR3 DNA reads TGTGCCAGCAGCCTTAATCAGGGGGTCGGGGAGCAGTACTTC. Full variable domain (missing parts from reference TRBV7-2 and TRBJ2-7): GAGVSQSPSNKVTEKGKDVELRCDPISGHTALYWYRQSLGQGLEFLIYFQGNSAPDKSGLPSDRFSAERTGGSVSTLTIQRTQQEDSAVYLCASSLNQGVGEQYFGPGTRLTVT.

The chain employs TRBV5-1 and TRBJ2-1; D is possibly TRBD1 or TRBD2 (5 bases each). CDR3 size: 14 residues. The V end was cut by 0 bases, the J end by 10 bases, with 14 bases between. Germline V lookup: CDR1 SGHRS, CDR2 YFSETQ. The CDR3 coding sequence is TGCGCCAGCAGCTTGGCGGGGTCGTGGGGCGAGCAGTTCTTC. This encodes CASSLAGSWGEQFF. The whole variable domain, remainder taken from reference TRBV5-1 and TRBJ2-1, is KAGVTQTPRYLIKTRGQQVTLSCSPISGHRSVSWYQQTPGQGLQFLFEYFSETQRNKGNFPGRFSGRQFSNSRSEMNVSTLELGDSALYLCASSLAGSWGEQFFGPGTRLTVL.

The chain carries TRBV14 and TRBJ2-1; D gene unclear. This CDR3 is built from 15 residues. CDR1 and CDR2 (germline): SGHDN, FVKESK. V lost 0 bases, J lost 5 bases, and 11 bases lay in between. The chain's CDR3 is CASSQDLILNNEQFF. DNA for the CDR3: TGTGCCAGCAGCCAAGATCTAATACTGAACAATGAGCAGTTCTTC. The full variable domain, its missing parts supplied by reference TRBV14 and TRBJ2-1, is EAGVTQFPSHSVIEKGQTVTLRCDPISGHDNLYWYRRVMGKEIKFLLHFVKESKQDESGMPNNRFLAERTGGTYSTLKVQPAELEDSGVYFCASSQDLILNNEQFFGPGTRLTVL.

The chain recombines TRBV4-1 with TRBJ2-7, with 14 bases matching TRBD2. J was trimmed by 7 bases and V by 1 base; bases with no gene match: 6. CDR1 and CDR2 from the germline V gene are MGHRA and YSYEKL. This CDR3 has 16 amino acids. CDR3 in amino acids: CASSQARLAGGSEQYF. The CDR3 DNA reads TGCGCCAGCAGCCAAGCCCGACTAGCGGGAGGGAGTGAGCAGTACTTC.

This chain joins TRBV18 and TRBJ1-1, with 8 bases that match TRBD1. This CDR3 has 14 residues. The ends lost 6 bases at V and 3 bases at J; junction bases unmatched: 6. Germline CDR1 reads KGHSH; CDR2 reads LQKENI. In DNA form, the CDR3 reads TGTGCCAGCTCGCTACAGGGGGAGGACACTGAAGCTTTCTTT. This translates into CASSLQGEDTEAFF.

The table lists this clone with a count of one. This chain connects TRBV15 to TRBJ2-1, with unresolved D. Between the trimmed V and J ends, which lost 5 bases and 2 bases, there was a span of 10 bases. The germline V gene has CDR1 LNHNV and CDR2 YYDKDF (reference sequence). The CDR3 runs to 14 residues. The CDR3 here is CATSSLAPYNEQFF. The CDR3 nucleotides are TGTGCCACCAGCTCCCTGGCTCCCTACAATGAGCAGTTCTTC.

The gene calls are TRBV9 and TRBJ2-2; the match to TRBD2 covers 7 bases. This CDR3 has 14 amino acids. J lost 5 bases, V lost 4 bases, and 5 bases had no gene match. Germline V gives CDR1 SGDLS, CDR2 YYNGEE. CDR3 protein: CASSRSSGTGELFF. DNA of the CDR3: TGTGCCAGCAGCCGCTCTAGCGGAACCGGGGAGCTGTTTTTT.

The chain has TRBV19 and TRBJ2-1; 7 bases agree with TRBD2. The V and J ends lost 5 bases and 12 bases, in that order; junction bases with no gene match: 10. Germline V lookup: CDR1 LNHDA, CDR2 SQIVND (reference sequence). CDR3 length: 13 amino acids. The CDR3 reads CASSPGTTRWQFF. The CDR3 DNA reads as TGTGCCAGTAGTCCTGGGACTACCCGATGGCAGTTCTTC.